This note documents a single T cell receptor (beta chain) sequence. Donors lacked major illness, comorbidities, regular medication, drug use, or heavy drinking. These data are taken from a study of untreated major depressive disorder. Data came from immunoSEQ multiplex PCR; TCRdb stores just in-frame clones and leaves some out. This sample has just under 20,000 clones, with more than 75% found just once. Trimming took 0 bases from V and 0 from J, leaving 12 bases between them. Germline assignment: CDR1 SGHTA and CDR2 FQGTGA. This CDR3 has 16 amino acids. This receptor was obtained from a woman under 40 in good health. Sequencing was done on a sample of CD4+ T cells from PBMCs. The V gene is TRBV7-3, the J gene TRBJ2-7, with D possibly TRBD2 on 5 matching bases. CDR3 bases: TGTGCCAGCAGCTTAACGGGAGACGGATGCTCCTACGAGCAGTACTTC. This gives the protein CASSLTGDGCSYEQYF.